This TCR beta chain was captured by sequencing in a study of control samples from healthy donors and cancer patients. This CDR3 spans 13 amino acids. V dropped 6 bases and J dropped 1 base, with 8 bases sitting between them. Measured with immunoSEQ multiplex PCR; TCRdb has only the in-frame clones, and not every one. The data show tens of thousands of clones, 93% seen once. The chain joins TRBV12-3 or TRBV12-4 to TRBJ2-3; no clear D gene. Sequenced sample: PBMCs. This TCR was sampled from a woman between 40 and 50 years old with lung cancer. CDR3 DNA: TGTGCCAGCAGGGTAGGTGGCACAGATACGCAGTATTTT. Protein: CASRVGGTDTQYF.